This T cell receptor (beta chain) was obtained from a study of T cells in Graves' hyperthyroidism and ophthalmopathy. About the research overall: The initial diagnosis was the point when peripheral blood was collected, ahead of any treatment.

Germline-derived CDR1 and CDR2 are SQVTM and ANQGSEA. This CDR3 is 16 amino acids long. V was clipped by 6 bases and J by 7 bases; unmatched bases: 16. There were TCR beta CDR3 regions amplified from RNA transcripts. Researchers ran a first-round RT-PCR on the TCR CDR3 using the HTBI primer set. TCRdb passed the multiplex PCR reads through MiXCR, listing each CDR3 protein once. The sample records under 350,000 distinct CDR3 sequences, 10% to 15% being singletons. This clonotype has ten or more counts. Hyperthyroidism patients were newly diagnosed, had disease duration under 2 months, and were aged 18 to 65 years.

The source is a woman aged 30 to 39 with Graves' hyperthyroidism that later progressed to Graves' ophthalmopathy. J is TRBJ2-1 and V is TRBV29-1, with 9 bases aligning to TRBD2. Input material: blood. The CDR3 DNA follows: TGCAGCGTGGGAGAATTAGGGACTAGCCTGGGGAATGAGCAGTTCTTC. Protein: CSVGELGTSLGNEQFF.